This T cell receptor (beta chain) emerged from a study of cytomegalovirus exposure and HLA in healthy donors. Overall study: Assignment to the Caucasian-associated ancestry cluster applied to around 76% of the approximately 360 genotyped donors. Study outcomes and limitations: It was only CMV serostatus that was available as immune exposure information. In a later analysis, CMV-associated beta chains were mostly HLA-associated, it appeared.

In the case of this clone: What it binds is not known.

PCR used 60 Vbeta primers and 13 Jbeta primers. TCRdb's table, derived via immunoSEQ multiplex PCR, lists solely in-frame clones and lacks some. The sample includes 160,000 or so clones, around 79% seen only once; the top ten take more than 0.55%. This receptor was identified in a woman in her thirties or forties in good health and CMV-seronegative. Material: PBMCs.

CDR3 amino acids: CAIRIAGSYNEQFF. Written as DNA, the CDR3 is TGTGCCATCAGAATAGCGGGGAGCTACAATGAGCAGTTCTTC. V usage is TRBV10-3 and J usage is TRBJ2-1, with 8 nucleotides matching TRBD2. The CDR3 covers 14 residues. The V gene end was trimmed by 6 bases and the J gene end by 3 bases; junction bases not matched to a gene: 4. CDR1 and CDR2 from the germline V gene are ENHRY and SYGVKD.